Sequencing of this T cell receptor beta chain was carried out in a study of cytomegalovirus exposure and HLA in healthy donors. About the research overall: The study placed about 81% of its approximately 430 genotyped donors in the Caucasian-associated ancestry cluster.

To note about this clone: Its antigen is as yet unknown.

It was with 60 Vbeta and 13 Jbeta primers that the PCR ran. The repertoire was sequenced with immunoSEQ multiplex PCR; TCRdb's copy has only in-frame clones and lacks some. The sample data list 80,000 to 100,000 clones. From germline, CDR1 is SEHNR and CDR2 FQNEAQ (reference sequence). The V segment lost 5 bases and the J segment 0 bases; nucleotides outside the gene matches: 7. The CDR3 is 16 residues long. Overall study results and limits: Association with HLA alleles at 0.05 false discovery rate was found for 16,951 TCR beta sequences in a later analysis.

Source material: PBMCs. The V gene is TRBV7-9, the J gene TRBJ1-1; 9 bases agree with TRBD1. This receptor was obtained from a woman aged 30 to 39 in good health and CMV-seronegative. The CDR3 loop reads CASSKRTGALNTEAFF. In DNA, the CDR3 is TGTGCCAGCAGCAAACGGACAGGGGCGCTGAACACTGAAGCTTTCTTT.